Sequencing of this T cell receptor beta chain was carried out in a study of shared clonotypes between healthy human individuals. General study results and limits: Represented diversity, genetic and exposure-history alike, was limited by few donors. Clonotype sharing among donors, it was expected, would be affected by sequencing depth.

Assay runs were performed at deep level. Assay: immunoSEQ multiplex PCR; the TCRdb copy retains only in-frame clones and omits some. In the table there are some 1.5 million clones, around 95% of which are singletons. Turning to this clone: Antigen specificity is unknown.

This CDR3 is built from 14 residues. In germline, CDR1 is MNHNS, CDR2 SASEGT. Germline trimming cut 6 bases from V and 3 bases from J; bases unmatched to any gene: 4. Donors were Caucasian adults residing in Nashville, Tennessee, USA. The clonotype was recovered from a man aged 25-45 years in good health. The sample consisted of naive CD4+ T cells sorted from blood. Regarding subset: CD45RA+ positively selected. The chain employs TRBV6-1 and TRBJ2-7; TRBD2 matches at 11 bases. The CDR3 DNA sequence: TGTGCCAGCAGAGGGACTAGCGGATTCTACGAGCAGTACTTC. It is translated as CASRGTSGFYEQYF.